This T cell receptor beta chain was found in a study of cytomegalovirus exposure and HLA in healthy donors. The repertoire was sequenced with immunoSEQ multiplex PCR; TCRdb's copy has only in-frame clones and lacks some. This sample yields 220,000 or so clones, of which around 87% are seen a single time; more than 1.5% belongs to the top ten. This CDR3 spans 15 amino acids. CDR1 and CDR2 from the germline V gene are SGDLS and YYNGEE. Unmatched junction bases numbered 5, after V lost 4 bases and J lost 0 bases. Worth noting for this clone: The antigen is undetermined.

Whole-study findings and limits: Cytomegalovirus-associated TCR beta chains were listed, numbering approximately 150.

The rearrangement links TRBV9 to TRBJ1-1; 8 bases fit TRBD1. The source material was PBMCs. The origin of this receptor is a woman aged 18-30 years in good health and CMV-seropositive. The CDR3 nucleotides read TGTGCCAGCAGCCCCCGGACAGGGCTGAACACTGAAGCTTTCTTT. Protein product: CASSPRTGLNTEAFF. The whole variable domain, filled in from reference TRBV9 and TRBJ1-1, reads DSGVTQTPKHLITATGQRVTLRCSPRSGDLSVYWYQQSLDQGLQFLIQYYNGEERAKGNILERFSAQQFPDLHSELNLSSLELGDSALYFCASSPRTGLNTEAFFGQGTRLTVV.